The 17 T cell receptor beta chains below were found in one sample sequenced in a study of MAIT cells during Salmonella Paratyphi A infection. Study observations and caveats: Infection appeared not to change oligoclonal MAIT cell TRBV usage, which favoured TRBV20 and TRBV6.

Antigens for these TCRs are unknown. The time point is: mid-infection, around enteric fever diagnosis. Valpha7.2+ CD161+ T cells were sorted by flow cytometry as MAIT cells. TCRdb fed the 5' RACE reads into MiXCR, producing one record per CDR3 protein. Counted here are 600 to 750 distinct CDR3 sequences, roughly a third occurring once; the ten biggest clones make up approximately 25%. The starting material was MAIT cells from PBMCs, obtained at the middle sampling point of the challenge study. These receptors all stem from a person aged 18 to 70 who was deliberately infected with Salmonella Paratyphi A in a paratyphoid fever challenge study.

With regard to this clonotype: This may come from a read error, since a much larger clone is one base off. The chain employs TRBV28 and TRBJ1-6, with a tentative D call TRBD1 (5 bases). This CDR3 has 17 amino acids. The V gene lost 5 bases and the J gene lost 0 bases, with 14 bases spanning the gap. Germline CDR1 and CDR2: MDHEN and SYDVKM. The CDR3 bases are TGTGCCAGCAGTGTCGGGACGAAAAGCTCCTATAATTCACCCCTCCACTTT. Encoded protein: CASSVGTKSSYNSPLHF.

Judged by abundance, this clonotype is large. The CDR3, as DNA: TGCAGTGCTAGCCCGGCAGGGGAGGAGTCCACTGAAGCTTTCTTT. It specifies CSASPAGEESTEAFF. This rearrangement joins TRBV20-1 to TRBJ1-1; D may be TRBD1 (6 bases). Trimming removed 3 bases at V and 4 bases at J, with 18 bases between. This CDR3 spans 15 amino acids. Germline V gene data show CDR1 as DFQATT and CDR2 as SNEGSKA (reference sequence).

The CDR3 DNA sequence: TGTGCCAGCAGCGGGACAGAACCGAACACCGGGGAGCTGTTTTTT. It translates to CASSGTEPNTGELFF. The genes are TRBV11-2 and TRBJ2-2, with 7 positions matching TRBD1. CDR1 and CDR2 from the germline V gene are SGHAT and FQNNGV. The CDR3 is 15 amino acids. Trimming cost V 5 bases and J 0 bases; bases outside gene matches: 3.

The chain carries TRBV6-1 and TRBJ2-7; tentative D call: TRBD1 (5 bases). Germline assignment: CDR1 MNHNS and CDR2 SASEGT. The CDR3 consists of 15 residues. The V end was cut by 4 bases, the J end by 3 bases, with 16 bases between. The CDR3 region is CASSARGMTDYEQYF. For the CDR3, the DNA is TGTGCCAGCAGTGCTAGAGGTATGACAGACTACGAGCAGTACTTC.

The rearrangement links TRBV20-1 to TRBJ2-5; 9 nucleotides agree with TRBD2. The CDR3 length is 16 residues. V shed 3 bases and J 0 bases; nucleotides not matched to a gene: 8. Germline V CDR1 and CDR2: DFQATT, SNEGSKA (reference sequence). The CDR3: CSARGGPSGDQETQYF. CDR3 nucleotides: TGCAGTGCTAGGGGGGGTCCTAGCGGGGACCAAGAGACCCAGTACTTC.

By share, this clonotype counts as medium-sized. The rearrangement uses TRBV20-1 and TRBJ2-7; D is undetermined. There are 12 residues in the CDR3. Germline V gene lookup returns CDR1 DFQATT and CDR2 SNEGSKA (reference sequence). V was shortened by 0 bases and J by 2 bases, with 5 bases between the two germline ends. CDR3 residues: CSARDKTYEQYF. CDR3 sequence (DNA): TGCAGTGCTAGAGACAAAACCTACGAGCAGTACTTC.

By share, this clonotype counts as large. The chain employs TRBV20-1 and TRBJ2-6; D perhaps matches TRBD1 (5 bases). The CDR3 covers 16 residues. V lost 2 bases to trimming and J lost 3 bases, with 14 bases between them. In germline, CDR1 is DFQATT, CDR2 SNEGSKA (reference sequence). CDR3 protein: CSARQGWEDGANVLTF. Written as DNA, the CDR3 is TGCAGTGCTAGACAGGGATGGGAAGATGGGGCCAACGTCCTGACTTTC.

By share, this clonotype ranks as large. The chain uses TRBV20-1 and TRBJ1-1; D not resolved. The ends were cut back, 0 bases at V and 3 bases at J, with 11 bases in the middle. The CDR3 runs to 14 residues. Looked up from germline, CDR1 is DFQATT and CDR2 is SNEGSKA (reference sequence). CDR3 DNA: TGCAGTGCTAGAGAAGATTCGGGCCACACTGAAGCTTTCTTT. Amino acids: CSAREDSGHTEAFF.

This clonotype is labeled large. This chain uses TRBV11-1 with TRBJ2-7; D perhaps matches TRBD2 (6 bases). The CDR3 loop spans 14 amino acids. Germline V gene sequence: CDR1 SGHAT, CDR2 FQDESV (reference sequence). With 4 bases removed from V and 5 bases from J, the gap between germline ends came to 15 bases. The CDR3 DNA reads as TGTGCCAGCAGCTCATCAACGGGAGCCCACGAGCAGTACTTC. Residues: CASSSSTGAHEQYF.

By sample share, this clonotype is hyperexpanded. The chain has TRBV6-1 and TRBJ2-6; 11 bases match TRBD1. V dropped 8 bases and J dropped 0; count of bases not matched to a gene: 0. This CDR3 comprises 15 residues. Germline lookup yields CDR1 MNHNS and CDR2 SASEGT. Here the CDR3 reads CASGTGGSGANVLTF. The CDR3 DNA reads TGTGCCAGCGGGACAGGGGGCTCTGGGGCCAACGTCCTGACTTTC.

This clonotype was detected only a few times. V is TRBV20-1 and J is TRBJ2-5; perhaps TRBD2 as D (5 bases). This CDR3 is built from 15 residues. Germline V CDR1 and CDR2: DFQATT, SNEGSKA (reference sequence). V dropped 2 bases and J dropped 5 bases, with 18 bases sitting between them. The DNA for the CDR3 is TGCAGTGCTAGAAGGCTGACTACCGAAGCGGAGACCCAGTACTTC. Translated, it gives CSARRLTTEAETQYF.

Concerning this clonotype itself: A much larger clone sits a single nucleotide away, making a read error possible. The V gene is TRBV18, the J gene TRBJ2-7; weak D call: TRBD2 (5 bases). V lost 8 bases to trimming and J lost 3 bases, with 14 bases between them. CDR3 length: 13 residues. CDR1 is KGHSH and CDR2 is LQKENI in the germline V gene. The CDR3 bases are TGTGCCAGCAGTTTAGAGGGCTTCTACGAGCAGTACTTC. Translated: CASSLEGFYEQYF.

The chain employs TRBV6-1 and TRBJ1-1, with 9 bases fitting TRBD1. The CDR3 spans 15 residues. With V trimmed by 4 bases and J by 5 bases, 8 bases remained unmatched. Germline values: CDR1 MNHNS, CDR2 SASEGT. CDR3 DNA sequence: TGTGCCAGCAGTGCTACGGGACAGGGTGTGACTGAAGCTTTCTTT. Protein product: CASSATGQGVTEAFF.

This clonotype turned up a few times. The V gene is TRBV20-1, the J gene TRBJ2-1, with 11 bases fitting TRBD2. This CDR3 region has 15 residues. CDR1 DFQATT and CDR2 SNEGSKA come from the germline V gene (reference sequence). The J segment lost 1 base and the V segment lost 6 bases, leaving 5 bases of the junction unmatched. The CDR3 here is CSAGGLADSYNEQFF. The DNA for the CDR3 is TGCAGTGCCGGGGGACTAGCGGATTCCTACAATGAGCAGTTCTTC.

Turning to this clonotype: A much larger clone sits a single nucleotide away, making a read error possible. The chain carries TRBV3-1 and TRBJ2-2; 8 positions match TRBD2. Germline CDR1 is LGHDT and CDR2 is YNNKEL (reference sequence). CDR3 length: 14 amino acids. Here the CDR3 DNA reads TGTGCCACCAAGCGAGCGGGAGACACCGGGGGGCTGTTTTTT. It encodes CATKRAGDTGGLFF.

This clonotype has a handful of counts. The chain joins TRBV20-1 to TRBJ2-5, with 10 bases matching TRBD2. The J segment lost 1 base and the V segment lost 0 bases, leaving 11 bases of the junction unmatched. This CDR3 contains 18 residues. CDR1 and CDR2 from the germline V gene are DFQATT and SNEGSKA (reference sequence). The CDR3 is CSARDPFTSGTLQETQYF. The CDR3 DNA reads as TGCAGTGCTAGAGATCCGTTTACTAGCGGGACCCTCCAAGAGACCCAGTACTTC.

This clonotype is labeled as medium-sized. The CDR3 DNA reads as TGCAGTGCGTCGACTAGCGGGATCTCTGGGGCCAACGTCCTGACTTTC. Amino acids: CSASTSGISGANVLTF. The rearrangement joins TRBV20-1 to TRBJ2-6, with 11 nucleotides matching TRBD2. V lost 6 bases to trimming and J lost 0 bases; unmatched junction nucleotides: 4. The CDR3 has 16 residues. CDR1 and CDR2 from the germline V gene are DFQATT and SNEGSKA (reference sequence).